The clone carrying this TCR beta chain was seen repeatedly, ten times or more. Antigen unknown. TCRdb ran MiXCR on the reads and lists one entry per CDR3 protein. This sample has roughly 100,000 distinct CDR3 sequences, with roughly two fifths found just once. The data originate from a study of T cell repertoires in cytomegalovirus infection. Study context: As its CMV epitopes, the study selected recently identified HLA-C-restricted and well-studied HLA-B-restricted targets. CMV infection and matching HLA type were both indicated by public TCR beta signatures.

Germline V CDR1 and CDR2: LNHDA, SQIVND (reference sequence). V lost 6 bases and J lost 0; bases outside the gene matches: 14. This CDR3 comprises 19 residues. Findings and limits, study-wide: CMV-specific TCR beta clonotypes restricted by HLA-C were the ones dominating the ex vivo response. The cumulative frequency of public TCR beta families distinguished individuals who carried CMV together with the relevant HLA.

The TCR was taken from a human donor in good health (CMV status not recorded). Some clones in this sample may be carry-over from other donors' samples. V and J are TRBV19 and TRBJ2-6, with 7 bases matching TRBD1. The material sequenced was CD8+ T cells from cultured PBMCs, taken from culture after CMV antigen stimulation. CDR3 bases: TGTGCCAGTAGCCCTTTTTCCGGGACAGTCCTCTCTGGGGCCAACGTCCTGACTTTC. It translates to CASSPFSGTVLSGANVLTF.